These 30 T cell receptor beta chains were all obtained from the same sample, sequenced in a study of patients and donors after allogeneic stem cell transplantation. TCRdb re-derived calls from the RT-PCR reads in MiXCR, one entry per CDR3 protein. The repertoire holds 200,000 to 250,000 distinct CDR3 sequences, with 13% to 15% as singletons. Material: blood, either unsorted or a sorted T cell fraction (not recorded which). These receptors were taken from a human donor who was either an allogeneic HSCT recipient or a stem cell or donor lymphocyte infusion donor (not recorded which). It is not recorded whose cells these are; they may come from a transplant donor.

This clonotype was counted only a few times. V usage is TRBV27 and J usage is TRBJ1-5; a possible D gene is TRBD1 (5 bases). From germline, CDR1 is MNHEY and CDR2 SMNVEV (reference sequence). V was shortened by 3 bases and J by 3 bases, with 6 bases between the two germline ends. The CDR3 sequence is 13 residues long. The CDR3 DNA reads TGTGCCAGCAGTTTCAGGGACAATCAGCCCCAGCATTTT. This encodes CASSFRDNQPQHF.

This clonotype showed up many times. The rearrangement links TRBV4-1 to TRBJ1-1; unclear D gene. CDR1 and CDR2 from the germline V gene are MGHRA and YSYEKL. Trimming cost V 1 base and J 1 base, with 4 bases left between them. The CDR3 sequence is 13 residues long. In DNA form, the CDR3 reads TGCGCCAGCAGCCAAGGTGGGAACACTGAAGCTTTCTTT. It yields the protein CASSQGGNTEAFF.

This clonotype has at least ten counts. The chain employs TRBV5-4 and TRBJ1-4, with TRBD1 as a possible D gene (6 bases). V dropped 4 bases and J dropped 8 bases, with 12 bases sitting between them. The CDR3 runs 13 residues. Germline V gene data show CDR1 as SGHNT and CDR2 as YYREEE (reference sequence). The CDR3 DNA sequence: TGTGCCAGCAGCGCAGGGGTCGAGGAAAAACTGTTTTTT. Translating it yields CASSAGVEEKLFF. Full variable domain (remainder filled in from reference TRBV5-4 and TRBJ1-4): ETGVTQSPTHLIKTRGQQVTLRCSSQSGHNTVSWYQQALGQGPQFIFQYYREEENGRGNFPPRFSGLQFPNYSSELNVNALELDDSALYLCASSAGVEEKLFFGSGTQLSVL.

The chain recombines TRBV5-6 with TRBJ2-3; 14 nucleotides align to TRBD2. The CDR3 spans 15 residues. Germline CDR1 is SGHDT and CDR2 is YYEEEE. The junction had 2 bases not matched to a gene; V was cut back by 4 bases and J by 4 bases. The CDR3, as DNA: TGTGCCAGCAGCGGGACTAGCGGGAGTTCAGATACGCAGTATTTT. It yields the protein CASSGTSGSSDTQYF.

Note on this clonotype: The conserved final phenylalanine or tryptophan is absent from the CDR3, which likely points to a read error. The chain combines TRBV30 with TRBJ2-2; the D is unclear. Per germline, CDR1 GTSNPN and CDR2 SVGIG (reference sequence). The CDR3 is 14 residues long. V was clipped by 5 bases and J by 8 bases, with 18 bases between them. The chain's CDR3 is CAWERPLMMGELFI. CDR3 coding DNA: TGTGCCTGGGAACGGCCCCTGATGATGGGGGAGCTGTTTATT.

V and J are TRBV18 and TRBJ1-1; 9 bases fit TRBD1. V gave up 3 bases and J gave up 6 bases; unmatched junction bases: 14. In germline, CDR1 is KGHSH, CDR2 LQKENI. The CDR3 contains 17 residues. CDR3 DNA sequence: TGTGCCAGCTCACCTATACACCCGGGACAGGGAAGCTCTGAAGCTTTCTTT. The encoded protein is CASSPIHPGQGSSEAFF.

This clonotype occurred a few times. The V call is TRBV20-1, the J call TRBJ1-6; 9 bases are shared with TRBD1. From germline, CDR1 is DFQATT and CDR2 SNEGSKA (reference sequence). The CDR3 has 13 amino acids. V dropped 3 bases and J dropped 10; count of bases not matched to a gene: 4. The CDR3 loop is CSASRTGESPLHF. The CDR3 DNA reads TGCAGTGCTAGTAGGACAGGGGAATCACCCCTCCACTTT.

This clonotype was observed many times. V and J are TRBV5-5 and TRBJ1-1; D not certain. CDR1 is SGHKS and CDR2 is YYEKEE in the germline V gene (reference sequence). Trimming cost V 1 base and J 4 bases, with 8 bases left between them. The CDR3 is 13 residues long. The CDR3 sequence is CASSLLSGTEAFF. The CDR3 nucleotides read TGTGCCAGCAGCTTGTTATCCGGCACTGAAGCTTTCTTT.

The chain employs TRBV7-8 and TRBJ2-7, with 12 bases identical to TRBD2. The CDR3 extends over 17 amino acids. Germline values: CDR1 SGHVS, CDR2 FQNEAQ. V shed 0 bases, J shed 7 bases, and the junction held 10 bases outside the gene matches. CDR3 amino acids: CASSLAMTSGGPGEQYF. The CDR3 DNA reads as TGTGCCAGCAGCTTAGCGATGACTAGCGGGGGACCGGGGGAGCAGTACTTC.

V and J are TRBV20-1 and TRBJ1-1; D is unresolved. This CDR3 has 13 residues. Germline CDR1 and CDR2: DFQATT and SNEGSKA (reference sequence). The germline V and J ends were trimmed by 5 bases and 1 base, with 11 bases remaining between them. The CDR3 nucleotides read TGCAGTGCTTTCGGCCTCGGGAACACTGAAGCTTTCTTT. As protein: CSAFGLGNTEAFF.

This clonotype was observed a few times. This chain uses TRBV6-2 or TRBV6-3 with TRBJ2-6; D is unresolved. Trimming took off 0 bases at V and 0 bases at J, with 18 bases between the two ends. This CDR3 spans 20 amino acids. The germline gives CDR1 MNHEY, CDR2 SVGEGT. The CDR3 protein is CASSYSTWLQLSSGANVLTF. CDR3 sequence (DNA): TGTGCCAGCAGTTACTCGACTTGGTTACAGCTAAGCTCTGGGGCCAACGTCCTGACTTTC.

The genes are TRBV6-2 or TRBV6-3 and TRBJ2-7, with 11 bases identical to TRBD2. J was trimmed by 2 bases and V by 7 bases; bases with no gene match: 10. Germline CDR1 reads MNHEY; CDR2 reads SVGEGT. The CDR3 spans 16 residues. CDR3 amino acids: CASTRLAGIEAYEQYF. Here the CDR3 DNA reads TGTGCCAGCACCCGACTAGCGGGGATTGAAGCCTACGAGCAGTACTTC.

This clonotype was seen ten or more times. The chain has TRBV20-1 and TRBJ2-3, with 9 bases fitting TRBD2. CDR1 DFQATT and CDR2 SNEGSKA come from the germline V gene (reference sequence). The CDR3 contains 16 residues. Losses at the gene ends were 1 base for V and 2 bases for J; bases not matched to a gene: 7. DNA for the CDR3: TGCAGTGCTAGAGGGGGCAGCGGGAGGTTCACAGATACGCAGTATTTT. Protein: CSARGGSGRFTDTQYF.

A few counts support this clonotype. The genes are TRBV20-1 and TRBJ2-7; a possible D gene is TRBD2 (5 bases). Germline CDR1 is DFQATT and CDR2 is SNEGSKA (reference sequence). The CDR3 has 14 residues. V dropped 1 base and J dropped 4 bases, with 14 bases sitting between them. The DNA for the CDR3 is TGCAGTGCTAGAGGCGAGGGCGCAATGTACGAGCAGTACTTC. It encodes CSARGEGAMYEQYF.

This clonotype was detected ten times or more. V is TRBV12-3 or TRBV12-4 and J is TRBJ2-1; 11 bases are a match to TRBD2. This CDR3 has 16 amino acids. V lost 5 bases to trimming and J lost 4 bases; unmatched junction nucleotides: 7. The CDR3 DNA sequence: TGTGCCAGCAGTCAACGGACTAGCGGGCAGTACAATGAGCAGTTCTTC. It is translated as CASSQRTSGQYNEQFF.

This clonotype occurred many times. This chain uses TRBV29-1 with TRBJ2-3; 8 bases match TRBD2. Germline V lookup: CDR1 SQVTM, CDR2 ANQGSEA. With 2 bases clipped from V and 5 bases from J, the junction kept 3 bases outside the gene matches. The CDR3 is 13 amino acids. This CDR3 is CSVEPGGEDTQYF. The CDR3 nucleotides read TGCAGCGTTGAACCGGGAGGGGAAGATACGCAGTATTTT.

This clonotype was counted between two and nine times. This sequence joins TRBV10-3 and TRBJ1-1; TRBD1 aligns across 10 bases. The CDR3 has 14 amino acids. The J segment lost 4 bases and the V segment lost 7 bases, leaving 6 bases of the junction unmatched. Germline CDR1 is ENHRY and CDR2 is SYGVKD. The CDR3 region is CAIMPGQGTTEAFF. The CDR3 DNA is TGTGCCATCATGCCGGGACAGGGGACCACTGAAGCTTTCTTT.

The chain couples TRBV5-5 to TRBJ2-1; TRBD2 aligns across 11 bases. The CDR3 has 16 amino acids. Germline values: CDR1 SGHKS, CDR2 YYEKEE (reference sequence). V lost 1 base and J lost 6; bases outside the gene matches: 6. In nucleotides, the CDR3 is TGTGCCAGCAGCTTGATTAGCGGGAGGGCCCCCAATGAGCAGTTCTTC. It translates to CASSLISGRAPNEQFF.

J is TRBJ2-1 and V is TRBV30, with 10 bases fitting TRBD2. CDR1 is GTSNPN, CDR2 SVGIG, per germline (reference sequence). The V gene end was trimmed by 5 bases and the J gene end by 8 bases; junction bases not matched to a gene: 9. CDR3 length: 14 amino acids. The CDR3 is CAWVERGGSYEQFF. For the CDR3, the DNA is TGTGCCTGGGTAGAGCGGGGGGGCTCCTATGAGCAGTTCTTC. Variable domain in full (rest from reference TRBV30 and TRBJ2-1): SQTIHQWPATLVQPVGSPLSLECTVEGTSNPNLYWYRQAAGRGLQLLFYSVGIGQISSEVPQNLSASRPQDRQFILSSKKLLLSDSGFYLCAWVERGGSYEQFFGPGTRLTVL.

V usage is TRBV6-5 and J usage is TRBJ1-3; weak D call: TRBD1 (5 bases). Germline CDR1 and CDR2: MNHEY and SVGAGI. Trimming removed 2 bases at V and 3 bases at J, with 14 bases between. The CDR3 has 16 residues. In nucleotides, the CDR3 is TGTGCCAGCAGTTACGGGATAGGGAGGGGTGGAAACACCATATATTTT. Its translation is CASSYGIGRGGNTIYF.

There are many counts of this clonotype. CDR3 DNA sequence: TGTGCCAGCAGCGAGGGACGGAGGAACACTGAAGCTTTCTTT. Translating gives CASSEGRRNTEAFF. The chain couples TRBV2 to TRBJ1-1, with D possibly being TRBD1 (5 bases). CDR1 and CDR2 from the germline V gene are SNHLY and FYNNEI. Trimming pared 6 bases from V and 1 base from J, leaving 12 bases between. This CDR3 has 14 amino acids.

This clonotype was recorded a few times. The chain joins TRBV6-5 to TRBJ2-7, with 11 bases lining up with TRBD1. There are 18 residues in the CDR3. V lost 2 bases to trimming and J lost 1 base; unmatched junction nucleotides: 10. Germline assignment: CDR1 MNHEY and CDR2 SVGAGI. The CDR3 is CASSYTEPGTGGSYEQYF. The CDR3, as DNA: TGTGCCAGCAGTTACACAGAACCCGGGACAGGGGGGTCCTACGAGCAGTACTTC.

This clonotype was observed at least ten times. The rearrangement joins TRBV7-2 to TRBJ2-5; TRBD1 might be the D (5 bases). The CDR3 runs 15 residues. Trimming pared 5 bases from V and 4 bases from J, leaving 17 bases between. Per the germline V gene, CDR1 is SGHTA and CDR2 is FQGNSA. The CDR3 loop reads CASSPPPSGLETQYF. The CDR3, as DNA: TGTGCCAGCAGCCCACCCCCCTCAGGGTTAGAGACCCAGTACTTC. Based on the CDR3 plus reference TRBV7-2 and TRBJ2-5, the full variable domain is GAGVSQSPSNKVTEKGKDVELRCDPISGHTALYWYRQSLGQGLEFLIYFQGNSAPDKSGLPSDRFSAERTGGSVSTLTIQRTQQEDSAVYLCASSPPPSGLETQYFGPGTRLLVL.

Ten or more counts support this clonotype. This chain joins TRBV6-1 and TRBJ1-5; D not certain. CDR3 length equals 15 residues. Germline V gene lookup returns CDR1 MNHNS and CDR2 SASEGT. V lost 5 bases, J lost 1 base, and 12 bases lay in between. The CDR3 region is CASSPYLGSNQPQHF. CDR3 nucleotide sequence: TGTGCCAGCAGTCCCTACCTGGGGAGCAATCAGCCCCAGCATTTT.

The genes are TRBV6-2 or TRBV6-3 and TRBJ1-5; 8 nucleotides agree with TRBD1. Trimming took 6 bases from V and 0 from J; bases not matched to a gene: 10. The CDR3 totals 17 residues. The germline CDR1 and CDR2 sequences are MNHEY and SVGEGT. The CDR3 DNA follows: TGTGCCAGCAGCCTTGGACAGGGCCGTTATAGCAATCAGCCCCAGCATTTT. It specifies CASSLGQGRYSNQPQHF.

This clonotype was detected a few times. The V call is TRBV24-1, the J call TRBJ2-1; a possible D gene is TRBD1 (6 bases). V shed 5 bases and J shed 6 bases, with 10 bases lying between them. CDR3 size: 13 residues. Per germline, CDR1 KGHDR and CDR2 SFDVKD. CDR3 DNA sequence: TGTGCCACCAGTGGCCTACAGGGCAATGAGCAGTTCTTC. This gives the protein CATSGLQGNEQFF.

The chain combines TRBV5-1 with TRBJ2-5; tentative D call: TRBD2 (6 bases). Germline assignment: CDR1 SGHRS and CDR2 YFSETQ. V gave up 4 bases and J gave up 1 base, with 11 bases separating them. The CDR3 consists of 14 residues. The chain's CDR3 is CASSVSSAQETQYF. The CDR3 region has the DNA TGCGCCAGCAGCGTCTCTAGCGCCCAAGAGACCCAGTACTTC. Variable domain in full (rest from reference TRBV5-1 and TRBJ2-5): KAGVTQTPRYLIKTRGQQVTLSCSPISGHRSVSWYQQTPGQGLQFLFEYFSETQRNKGNFPGRFSGRQFSNSRSEMNVSTLELGDSALYLCASSVSSAQETQYFGPGTRLLVL.

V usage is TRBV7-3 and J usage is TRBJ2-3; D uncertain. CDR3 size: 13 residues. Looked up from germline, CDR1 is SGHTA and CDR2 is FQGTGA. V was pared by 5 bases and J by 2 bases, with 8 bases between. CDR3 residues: CASSKDHTDTQYF. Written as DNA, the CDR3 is TGTGCCAGCAGCAAGGACCACACAGATACGCAGTATTTT.

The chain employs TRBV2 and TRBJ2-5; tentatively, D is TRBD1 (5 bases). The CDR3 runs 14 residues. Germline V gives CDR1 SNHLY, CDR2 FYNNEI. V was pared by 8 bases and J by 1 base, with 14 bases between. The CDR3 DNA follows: TGTGCCAGCGGTAGGGGCCCGTCCCAAGAGACCCAGTACTTC. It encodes CASGRGPSQETQYF.

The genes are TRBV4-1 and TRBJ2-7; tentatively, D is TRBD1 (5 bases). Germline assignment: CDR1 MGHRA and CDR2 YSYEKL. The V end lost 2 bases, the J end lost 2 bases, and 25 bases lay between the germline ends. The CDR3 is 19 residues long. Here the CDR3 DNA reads TGCGCCAGCAGCCAAAACTTAAAAGGGGTCGGGCAGCCCACCTACGAGCAGTACTTC. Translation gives CASSQNLKGVGQPTYEQYF.